Shown below are 19 T cell receptor beta chains from a single sample sequenced in a study of CD8 T cells in Susac syndrome. cDNA came from about 0.46 to 1 ug RNA primed by random hexamers. MiXCR, applied by TCRdb to the immunoSEQ multiplex PCR reads, yields one record per CDR3 protein. This sample has 100,000 to 150,000 distinct CDR3 sequences, with around 85% found just once. The material sequenced was CD8+ T cells from PBMCs. The receptors shown here come from a human donor with multiple sclerosis.

This clonotype appeared a single time. V usage is TRBV27 and J usage is TRBJ1-1; unclear D gene. Germline CDR1 is MNHEY and CDR2 is SMNVEV (reference sequence). This CDR3 contains 13 residues. V lost 4 bases to trimming and J lost 2 bases, with 8 bases between them. This CDR3 is CASSSSINTEAFF. Here the CDR3 DNA reads TGTGCCAGCAGTTCCAGTATTAACACTGAAGCTTTCTTT.

The CDR3 here is CAISEFLGYTF. In nucleotides, the CDR3 is TGTGCCATCAGTGAGTTCCTGGGCTACACCTTC. The V call is TRBV10-3, the J call TRBJ1-2; D not resolved. Germline lookup yields CDR1 ENHRY and CDR2 SYGVKD. V was pared by 1 base and J by 8 bases, with 5 bases between. The CDR3 runs to 11 residues.

The V call is TRBV27, the J call TRBJ1-5; D not certain. The V end lost 0 bases, the J end lost 3 bases, and 3 bases lay between the germline ends. The CDR3 covers 13 residues. Germline V lookup: CDR1 MNHEY, CDR2 SMNVEV (reference sequence). The CDR3 coding sequence is TGTGCCAGCAGTTTATCCACCAATCAGCCCCAGCATTTT. It specifies CASSLSTNQPQHF.

The CDR3, as DNA: TGTGCCAGCAGAACGAGGTTGGAAGAGACCCAGTACTTC. As protein: CASRTRLEETQYF. The V gene is TRBV6-1, the J gene TRBJ2-5, with D unresolved. V lost 6 bases to trimming and J lost 3 bases, with 11 bases between them. The CDR3 extends over 13 amino acids. The germline V gene encodes CDR1 MNHNS and CDR2 SASEGT.

The rearrangement links TRBV4-1 to TRBJ2-3; TRBD2 agrees at 11 bases. The CDR3 consists of 16 residues. Per the germline V gene, CDR1 is MGHRA and CDR2 is YSYEKL. J lost 1 base, V lost 2 bases, and 2 bases had no gene match. The CDR3 DNA reads TGCGCCAGCAGCCAACTAGCGGGGGGCCGCACAGATACGCAGTATTTT. This encodes CASSQLAGGRTDTQYF.

This clonotype was observed a few times. CDR3 residues: CASRQGDTEAFF. As DNA, the CDR3 is TGTGCCAGCCGACAGGGGGACACTGAAGCTTTCTTT. This chain connects TRBV19 to TRBJ1-1; TRBD1 agrees at 9 bases. Germline V CDR1 and CDR2: LNHDA, SQIVND (reference sequence). The V and J ends lost 9 bases and 3 bases, in that order; junction bases with no gene match: 2. The CDR3 is made up of 12 amino acids. Looking up the rest from reference TRBV19 and TRBJ1-1 gives the full variable domain: DGGITQSPKYLFRKEGQNVTLSCEQNLNHDAMYWYRQDPGQGLRLIYYSQIVNDFQKGDIAEGYSVSREKKESFPLTVTSAQKNPTAFYLCASRQGDTEAFFGQGTRLTVV.

The chain employs TRBV9 and TRBJ1-5; no firm D call. This CDR3 region has 14 residues. In germline, CDR1 is SGDLS, CDR2 YYNGEE. The V and J ends lost 0 bases and 3 bases respectively, with 7 bases between them. The CDR3 DNA sequence: TGTGCCAGCAGCGTAGGCGCGAACAATCAGCCCCAGCATTTT. Residues: CASSVGANNQPQHF. The entire variable domain, with the rest obtained from reference TRBV9 and TRBJ1-5, is as follows: DSGVTQTPKHLITATGQRVTLRCSPRSGDLSVYWYQQSLDQGLQFLIQYYNGEERAKGNILERFSAQQFPDLHSELNLSSLELGDSALYFCASSVGANNQPQHFGDGTRLSIL.

The V call is TRBV16, the J call TRBJ2-7, with TRBD2 as a possible D gene (5 bases). The CDR3 is made up of 12 amino acids. Germline CDR1 and CDR2: KGHSY and FQNENV. Trimming took 4 bases from V and 5 from J, leaving 9 bases between them. DNA for the CDR3: TGTGCCAGCAGCCCACCCGGGGACGAGCAGTACTTC. Its protein product is CASSPPGDEQYF.

The chain employs TRBV27 and TRBJ2-7; TRBD1 is a possible D gene (6 bases). Looked up from germline, CDR1 is MNHEY and CDR2 is SMNVEV (reference sequence). The V and J ends lost 2 bases and 1 base respectively, with 6 bases between them. CDR3 length equals 13 residues. The CDR3 loop reads CASSLQGSYEQYF. DNA of the CDR3: TGTGCCAGCAGTTTACAGGGGTCCTACGAGCAGTACTTC.

J is TRBJ2-2 and V is TRBV30; D gene unclear. CDR1 and CDR2 from the germline V gene are GTSNPN and SVGIG (reference sequence). V lost 8 bases and J lost 7, with 17 bases in between. The CDR3 spans 13 residues. The CDR3 spells CALLADPNGELFF. In DNA, the CDR3 is TGTGCCCTCCTGGCAGATCCTAACGGGGAGCTGTTTTTT.

The gene calls are TRBV19 and TRBJ2-1, with D possibly being TRBD1 (5 bases). The CDR3 consists of 14 residues. Trimming stripped 1 base from V and 5 bases from J, with 9 bases between. Per germline, CDR1 LNHDA and CDR2 SQIVND (reference sequence). CDR3 sequence: CASSIVEQDNEQFF. CDR3 DNA: TGTGCCAGTAGTATAGTGGAACAGGACAATGAGCAGTTCTTC.

This clonotype came up once. The V call is TRBV7-3, the J call TRBJ2-7, with D possibly TRBD1 on 7 matching bases. Germline assignment: CDR1 SGHTA and CDR2 FQGTGA. Deletions cut 0 bases from V and 2 bases from J, with 23 bases between. The CDR3 runs 19 residues. DNA for the CDR3: TGTGCCAGCAGCTTAACCGAGGGGGACAGCAGGGGGGCCGCCTACGAGCAGTACGTC. This codes for CASSLTEGDSRGAAYEQYV.

The gene calls are TRBV3-1 and TRBJ2-4; no reliable D call. Between the trimmed V and J ends, which lost 4 bases and 0 bases, there was a span of 13 bases. This CDR3 is 16 amino acids long. Germline assignment: CDR1 LGHDT and CDR2 YNNKEL (reference sequence). The CDR3, as DNA: TGTGCCAGCAGCCCCACAGCCGCTATAGCCAAAAACATTCAGTACTTC. Protein: CASSPTAAIAKNIQYF.

CDR3 in amino acids: CAISSHPRQGNTYEQYF. CDR3 coding DNA: TGTGCCATCAGTTCACATCCCCGACAGGGGAACACCTACGAGCAGTACTTC. The J gene is TRBJ2-7, the V gene TRBV10-3; 8 bases map to TRBD1. V lost 5 bases, J lost 2 bases, and 14 bases stayed unmatched. Germline V CDR1 and CDR2: ENHRY, SYGVKD. The CDR3 length is 17 residues.

The chain couples TRBV19 to TRBJ2-3; possible D gene TRBD1, 6 bases. Trimming took off 4 bases at V and 3 bases at J, with 8 bases between the two ends. This CDR3 region has 13 residues. Germline CDR1 reads LNHDA; CDR2 reads SQIVND (reference sequence). As DNA, the CDR3 is TGTGCCAGTAGTACCAGGGGTACAGATACGCAGTATTTT. This encodes CASSTRGTDTQYF.

The chain couples TRBV7-9 to TRBJ2-7; perhaps TRBD1 as D (6 bases). The CDR3 covers 14 residues. V dropped 10 bases and J dropped 0 bases, with 16 bases sitting between them. Germline-derived CDR1 and CDR2 are SEHNR and FQNEAQ (reference sequence). The CDR3 coding sequence is TGTGCCACCCAGATAGACAGGAGCTCCTACGAGCAGTACTTC. Translated: CATQIDRSSYEQYF.

A few counts support this clonotype. This rearrangement joins TRBV4-1 to TRBJ2-6; 10 bases match TRBD1. Germline V gene data show CDR1 as MGHRA and CDR2 as YSYEKL. This CDR3 comprises 16 residues. V gave up 8 bases and J gave up 3 bases; unmatched junction bases: 7. CDR3 loop: CASAGTGVGGANVLTF. CDR3 nucleotide sequence: TGCGCCAGCGCCGGGACAGGGGTCGGTGGGGCCAACGTCCTGACTTTC.

This clonotype has just one count. This chain connects TRBV6-2 or TRBV6-3 to TRBJ2-5, with 8 bases matching TRBD2. The germline V gene encodes CDR1 MNHEY and CDR2 SVGEGT. Trimming at V came to 6 bases and at J to 4 bases, leaving 16 bases not matched to a gene. The CDR3 extends over 17 amino acids. Here the CDR3 DNA reads TGTGCCAGCAGCCTTGGACTAGCAGGACCTCAGGTAGAGACCCAGTACTTC. It specifies CASSLGLAGPQVETQYF.

V gene TRBV27 combines with J gene TRBJ1-1; TRBD1 might be the D (5 bases). CDR1 and CDR2 (germline): MNHEY, SMNVEV (reference sequence). CDR3 length: 16 amino acids. The V gene lost 5 bases and the J gene lost 1 base, with 17 bases spanning the gap. In nucleotides, the CDR3 is TGTGCCAGCAGTCCAAACCCCGGGGCCTCGAACACTGAAGCTTTCTTT. Translating gives CASSPNPGASNTEAFF.